The entry below describes one T cell receptor beta chain. In germline, CDR1 is MNHNS, CDR2 SASEGT. CDR3 length: 17 amino acids. Germline trimming cut 4 bases from V and 1 base from J; bases unmatched to any gene: 10. The data originate from a study of OX40 agonist ivuxolimab in advanced cancers. Libraries were prepared by immunoSEQ multiplex PCR; TCRdb keeps only in-frame clonotypes and omits some of them. The table shows tens of thousands of clones, with about nine tenths occurring only once. The material was CD4+ or CD8+ T cells sorted from blood, obtained in a trial of the OX40 agonist ivuxolimab. The receptor comes from an adult with an advanced solid tumor such as melanoma, head and neck, liver or kidney cancer. The V and J genes are TRBV6-1 and TRBJ1-5; TRBD1 agrees at 7 bases. CDR3 in amino acids: CASSGTGTYRSNQPQHF. DNA for the CDR3: TGTGCCAGCAGTGGGACAGGTACCTACAGAAGCAATCAGCCCCAGCATTTT.